Described below is a single T cell receptor (beta chain) sequence and its context. The antigen remains undetermined. These data come from a study of cytomegalovirus exposure and HLA in healthy donors. Measured with immunoSEQ multiplex PCR; TCRdb has only the in-frame clones, and not every one. The sample shows 100,000 to 150,000 clones, roughly 89% of them seen only once. The study, taken as a whole, reports: Researchers counted roughly 150 TCR beta chains as cytomegalovirus-associated.

This CDR3 contains 15 residues. The gene calls are TRBV21-1 and TRBJ1-2; TRBD1, as called in the table, went unchecked against the DNA. TRBV21-1 constitutes a pseudogene. The source material was PBMCs. The receptor was derived from a woman under 30 in good health and CMV-seronegative. This CDR3 is CASSKVNRGHDGYTF. CDR3 nucleotides: TGTGCCAGCAGCAAAGTAAACAGGGGGCATGATGGCTACACCTTC.